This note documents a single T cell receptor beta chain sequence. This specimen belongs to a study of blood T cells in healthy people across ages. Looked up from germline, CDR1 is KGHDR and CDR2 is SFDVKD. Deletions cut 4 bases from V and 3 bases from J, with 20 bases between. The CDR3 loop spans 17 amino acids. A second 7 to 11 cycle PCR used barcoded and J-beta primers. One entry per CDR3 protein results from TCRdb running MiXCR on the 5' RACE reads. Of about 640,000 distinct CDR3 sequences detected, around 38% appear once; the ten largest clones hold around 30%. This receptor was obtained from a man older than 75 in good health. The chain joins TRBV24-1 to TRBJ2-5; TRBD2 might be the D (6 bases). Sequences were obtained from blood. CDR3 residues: CATSEPGRGAPKETQYF. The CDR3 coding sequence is TGTGCCACCAGTGAGCCAGGCCGCGGGGCGCCCAAAGAGACCCAGTACTTC.